Below, 7 T cell receptor beta chains from the same sample are listed, as sequenced in a study of shared clonotypes between healthy human individuals. This table comes from immunoSEQ multiplex PCR, and its TCRdb copy is limited to in-frame clones, with some not included. The profile shows roughly 1,000,000 clones, around 78% of them singletons. The sample consisted of memory CD4+ T cells from PBMCs. Subset here: CD45RA-negative fraction. These receptors all stem from a man aged 18 to 35 in good health. Some clones in this sample may be carry-over from other donors' samples.

J is TRBJ1-1 and V is TRBV15, with D uncertain. V was clipped by 1 base and J by 3 bases, with 12 bases between them. The germline CDR1 and CDR2 sequences are LNHNV and YYDKDF (reference sequence). There are 15 residues in the CDR3. CDR3 DNA: TGTGCCACCAGCAGAGGGGAGCTTGAGTACACTGAAGCTTTCTTT. It codes for CATSRGELEYTEAFF.

This rearrangement joins TRBV7-9 to TRBJ2-3; 15 nucleotides align to TRBD2. The CDR3 runs 18 residues. V gave up 4 bases and J gave up 5 bases; unmatched junction bases: 10. Germline-derived CDR1 and CDR2 are SEHNR and FQNEAQ (reference sequence). The CDR3 sequence is CASSSTPGLAGGIDTQYF. CDR3 in DNA: TGTGCCAGCAGCTCCACCCCGGGACTAGCGGGAGGTATAGATACGCAGTATTTT.

About this clone: The sample holds other DNA sequences that translate to the same CDR3. This sequence joins TRBV2 and TRBJ2-6; D gene unclear. V was trimmed by 6 bases and J by 0 bases, leaving 9 bases between them. Germline lookup yields CDR1 SNHLY and CDR2 FYNNEI. The CDR3 contains 15 residues. The CDR3 here is CASSDRFSGANVLTF. The CDR3 nucleotides read TGTGCCAGCAGCGACCGTTTCTCTGGGGCCAACGTCCTGACTTTC. The whole variable domain, filled in from reference TRBV2 and TRBJ2-6, reads EPEVTQTPSHQVTQMGQEVILRCVPISNHLYFYWYRQILGQKVEFLVSFYNNEISEKSEIFDDQFSVERPDGSNFTLKIRSTKLEDSAMYFCASSDRFSGANVLTFGAGSRLTVL.

The chain couples TRBV10-3 to TRBJ2-7; D perhaps matches TRBD1 (7 bases). Germline loops: CDR1 ENHRY, CDR2 SYGVKD. The CDR3 is 11 amino acids. Trimming removed 11 bases from V and 7 bases from J, with 15 bases in between. The CDR3 reads CAVGQAGEQYF. The DNA for the CDR3 is TGTGCCGTCGGACAGGCGGGGGAGCAGTACTTC.

The chain recombines TRBV2 with TRBJ2-5; TRBD1 agrees at 11 bases. The end of the DNA fits TRBJ2-7 better, so the J call may be wrong. CDR3 length: 15 residues. Germline V gene sequence: CDR1 SNHLY, CDR2 FYNNEI. The CDR3 region has the DNA TGTGCCAGCAGTGGCTGGACAGGGGGCGGGTACGAGCAGTACTTC. This translates into CASSGWTGGGYEQYF.

A word on this clone: Additional DNA sequences in this sample encode the identical CDR3. V usage is TRBV6-5 and J usage is TRBJ1-1; possible D gene TRBD1, 6 bases. Deletions cut 0 bases from V and 6 bases from J, with 8 bases between. The CDR3 totals 13 residues. Per germline, CDR1 MNHEY and CDR2 SVGAGI. The DNA for the CDR3 is TGTGCCAGCAGTTACTCTGGGGGCCCTGAAGCTTTCTTT. This sequence encodes CASSYSGGPEAFF.

The rearrangement links TRBV7-9 to TRBJ1-6; D call uncertain. Trimming took off 0 bases at V and 11 bases at J, with 11 bases between the two ends. Germline loops: CDR1 SEHNR, CDR2 FQNEAQ (reference sequence). The CDR3 has 14 residues. The CDR3 DNA reads TGTGCCAGCAGCTTAGCCCTGGACGGCGCACCCCTCCACTTT. Its protein is CASSLALDGAPLHF.